The sequence of this T cell receptor (beta chain) was determined in a study of blood T cell repertoires in COVID-19. On the study more broadly: Material from acute and convalescent COVID-19 was sourced from the United States, Italy and Spain. PBMCs, B-cell-depleted T cells, or T cells were the source of the cDNA or gDNA that made up the material.

Original data processing: The authors estimated nucleated cell counts from reference gene primer amplification. The repertoire was sequenced with immunoSEQ multiplex PCR; TCRdb's copy has only in-frame clones and lacks some. The V and J calls and the clone size are those of that table, but D and trimming were determined from the DNA. The sample holds 150,000 to 200,000 clones; over 80% are singletons and the top ten take roughly 9%. This CDR3 has 16 residues. The V and J ends lost 1 base and 4 bases respectively, with 11 bases between them. The germline V gene has CDR1 LNHNV and CDR2 YYDKDF (reference sequence).

The source material was peripheral blood. V and J are TRBV15 and TRBJ1-6, with D perhaps TRBD1 (6 bases). The TCR was taken from a woman in her sixties or seventies with acute or convalescent COVID-19. The chain's CDR3 is CATSRGRQAYNSPLHF. In DNA, the CDR3 is TGTGCCACCAGCAGAGGGCGACAGGCTTATAATTCACCCCTCCACTTT.